The rows below give T cell receptor beta chains drawn from one sample of a study of cytomegalovirus exposure and HLA in healthy donors. Data came from immunoSEQ multiplex PCR; TCRdb stores just in-frame clones and leaves some out. The sample has approximately 150,000 clones, more than 60% seen once; the top ten hold about 13%. Sequencing was done on a sample of PBMCs. These receptors were obtained from a man aged 40-49 years in good health and CMV-seropositive. Both conserved end residues are part of each CDR3. The order of the fields is J gene, V gene, D gene, clone size, CDR3 DNA, CDR3 protein. A D gene is named only where the DNA matches it firmly. Only some rows state a clone size, as once, few, many or a class for expanded clones.

TRBJ2-1 | TRBV19 | TRBD2 | . | TGTGCCAGTAGTCGAGCGGGAGCCCTCTTGTCTGGGCAGTTCTTC | CASSRAGALLSGQFF
TRBJ2-7 | TRBV19 | TRBD1 | . | TGTGCCAGTAGTATAAGTGGGACAGGGAGCTACGAGCAGTACTTC | CASSISGTGSYEQYF
TRBJ1-1 | TRBV28 | . | . | TGTGCCAGCAGTTCCAGGGTAGGCGCTTTCTTT | CASSSRVGAFF
TRBJ2-5 | TRBV2 | TRBD2 | once | TGTGCCAGCAGTGGGTTAGCGGGACGGGAGACCCAGTACTTC | CASSGLAGRETQYF
TRBJ1-4 | TRBV6-6 | . | . | TGTGCCAGCAGTTACCTGGGGGCCGGTGAAAAACTGTTTTTT | CASSYLGAGEKLFF
TRBJ1-2 | TRBV27 | . | . | TGTGCCAGCAGCCCAGGGGTGAACTATGGCTACACCTTC | CASSPGVNYGYTF
TRBJ2-3 | TRBV5-4 | . | . | TGTGCCAGCAGCTCCGGACAGAGCACAGATACGCAGTATTTT | CASSSGQSTDTQYF
TRBJ2-7 | TRBV7-6 | TRBD2 | . | TGTGCCAGCAGCTTAGATACTCCGGGACTAACCTACGAGCAGTACTTC | CASSLDTPGLTYEQYF
TRBJ2-3 | TRBV18 | . | once | TGTGCCAGCGCGGGACCAGATACGCAGTATTTT | CASAGPDTQYF
TRBJ2-2 | TRBV7-3 | . | . | TGTGCCAGCAGCTTGGGTGGGGGGTTGGACACCGGGGAGCTGTTTTTT | CASSLGGGLDTGELFF
TRBJ1-5 | TRBV4-3 | TRBD1 | once | TGCGCCAGCAGCCAAGATAGGGACAGTTATCAGCCCCAGCATTTT | CASSQDRDSYQPQHF
TRBJ2-7 | TRBV28 | TRBD2 | . | TGTGCCAGCCTCGGGGGGGAACACTACGAGCAGTACTTC | CASLGGEHYEQYF
TRBJ1-5 | TRBV30 | . | . | TGTGCCTGGAGTGAGAGCCTTAGCAATCAGCCCCAGCATTTT | CAWSESLSNQPQHF
TRBJ1-3 | TRBV15 | TRBD1 | . | TGTGCCACCAGCAGACTTGTGGGGGGAGGGACAGGGTATGGAAACACCATATATTTT | CATSRLVGGGTGYGNTIYF
TRBJ1-2 | TRBV10-2 | TRBD1 | few | TGCGCCAGCACCGCCCATGGGGACAGGAGGCGTCTTGGGGGCTACACCTTC | CASTAHGDRRRLGGYTF
TRBJ1-1 | TRBV28 | . | . | TGTGCCACCCTGGACAGTCCACTCAGTCCTGAAGCTTTCTTT | CATLDSPLSPEAFF
TRBJ2-1 | TRBV19 | TRBD2 | . | TGTGCCAGTAGTAATCGACTAGCCGGTGAGCAGTTCTTC | CASSNRLAGEQFF
TRBJ2-5 | TRBV28 | TRBD2 | few | TGTGCCAGCAGTTTGGGACTAGCGGGAGATGGGGGCGAGACCCAGTACTTC | CASSLGLAGDGGETQYF
TRBJ1-2 | TRBV19 | TRBD1 | . | TGTGCCAGTAGCGGACAGGGGTGGTATGGCTACACCTTC | CASSGQGWYGYTF
TRBJ2-7 | TRBV12-5 | TRBD1 | . | TGTGCTAGTGGTTTGCCACGGGGACAGGGCACCCACGAGCAGTACTTC | CASGLPRGQGTHEQYF
TRBJ2-3 | TRBV5-1 | TRBD2 | . | TGCGCCAGCAGCTTGTGGGCGGGGGGCACAGATACGCAGTATTTT | CASSLWAGGTDTQYF
TRBJ2-3 | TRBV27 | TRBD2 | . | TGTGCCAGCAGTTCTTCTTTAGCGGGGTTCACAGATACGCAGTATTTT | CASSSSLAGFTDTQYF
TRBJ1-1 | TRBV29-1 | TRBD1 | . | TGCAGCGTTACAGGGGACAGCATGATGAACACTGAAGCTTTCTTT | CSVTGDSMMNTEAFF
TRBJ2-1 | TRBV27 | . | . | TGTGCCAGCAGTTCTGGCGGTTCCTACAATGAGCAGTTCTTC | CASSSGGSYNEQFF